The next 2 T cell receptor beta chains were all read from a single sample in a study of CD8 T cells in ankylosing spondylitis. TCRdb re-called the 5' RACE reads with MiXCR, one entry per CDR3 protein. The sample carries about 160,000 distinct CDR3 sequences, 40% to 50% recorded once. The specimen sequenced was synovial fluid, either unsorted or a sorted T cell fraction (not recorded which). The receptors come from a male donor with ankylosing spondylitis.

This clonotype was seen more than once but under ten times. The rearrangement uses TRBV6-5 and TRBJ1-1; tentative D call: TRBD1 (5 bases). This CDR3 is built from 16 residues. Looked up from germline, CDR1 is MNHEY and CDR2 is SVGAGI. V was trimmed by 1 base and J by 10 bases, leaving 22 bases between them. The CDR3 spells CASSYYPRGPGQRAFF. CDR3 sequence (DNA): TGTGCCAGCAGTTACTACCCCCGGGGTCCGGGGCAGAGAGCTTTCTTT.

This chain uses TRBV10-3 with TRBJ2-7; D is uncertain. Germline V gene sequence: CDR1 ENHRY, CDR2 SYGVKD. CDR3 length: 14 amino acids. V was shortened by 6 bases and J by 0 bases, with 12 bases between the two germline ends. The CDR3 sequence: CAIRNSGPSYEQYF. The DNA of the CDR3 is TGTGCCATCAGAAACTCCGGGCCCTCCTACGAGCAGTACTTC.